This T cell receptor (beta chain) was profiled in a study of identical twins (dated by TCRdb to the mid-2010s). About the full investigation: The study deep-sequenced TCR alpha and beta repertoires from monozygotic twins, unrelated adults of various ages and cord blood to test whether fetal clonotypes persist. To rule out contamination, the twin experiments were replicated at different times with different library preparation protocols.

Every donor was a healthy Caucasian. The twin cohort comprised three pairs of female monozygotic twins, all aged about 18 to 29 years. RNA for TCR libraries was isolated from peripheral blood mononuclear cells. The study at large found these results: The excess sharing between twins in beta out-of-frame sequences was weaker because fewer shared sequences reduced the signal-to-noise ratio. Zero-insertion analyses could be partly confounded by invariant T cells such as MAIT and iNKT, though diverse VJ usage argued against such confounding for most clonotypes. Out-of-frame TCR alpha sequences shared between twins showed an excess of low generation-probability sequences compared with coincidental sharing between unrelated individuals. Because the same donors could not be followed over many years, the conclusions depended on cross-sectional statistical analysis. Fewer insertions were carried by abundant cord blood beta clonotypes; a weaker similar trend was observed in young adult naive repertoires, while no such trend was observed in memory repertoires. Out-of-frame TCR alpha sharing in monozygotic twins was systematically underestimated by recombination models, whereas sharing between unrelated individuals was in agreement with the recombination models.

This clonotype was found a few times. It has no known antigen specificity. No per-base quality is available; no much larger clone lies one base away. V sheds 5 bases and J sheds 1 base, leaving 8 bases between their ends. For CDR1 and CDR2, the germline V gene (reference sequence) lists SEHNR and FQNEAQ. The CDR3 contains 13 residues, cysteine and phenylalanine counted. Just the 39-base CDR3 DNA is kept, in frame starting at base 1. Library method: 5' RACE. Sequencing was carried out with an Illumina HiSeq 2000. Template switching added a universal primer binding site, and the final cDNA carried a unique molecular identifier that allowed TCR cDNA molecules to be counted accurately. Specific primers in the conserved constant-segment region were used to synthesize first-strand cDNA for TCR alpha and beta chains. To control for contamination, each cDNA library was double barcoded with a SMART-Mk sample barcode plus Illumina barcodes. TruSeq adapter sequences, together with Illumina sample barcodes, were added in two successive PCR steps. The Illumina HiSeq platform was used with custom primers to sequence TCR alpha and beta cDNA libraries. Per the authors' processing: MiGEC was used to process raw reads and extract unique molecular identifiers, and MiXCR was used to find CDR3 positions. For each individual, recombination models were inferred using an EM algorithm with the repgenHMM and IGoR tools. Shared clonotypes were analyzed with the tcR package in R, and sharing was normalized by the product of cloneset sizes. To study raw recombination free of thymic and clonal selection effects, out-of-frame nonproductive sequences were analyzed. Using fastp at Q25 and MiXCR, TCRdb reprocessed the public reads and kept productive beta chains. Duplicate CDR3 protein sequences are folded into a single record with the most common DNA and genes. The V and J calls here are based on TCRdb, not the publication. For this sample there are 450,000 to 650,000 distinct CDR3 sequences; 9% to 10% appear just once. The ten top clones hold approximately 3% of the sample.

This sample was shared with a second study, whose subject was yellow fever vaccine responses in identical twins. As noted in the second study: According to the authors, in identical twins the way T cells responded to vaccination appeared partly convergent and partly personalized. In the study, vaccine-responding T cell clones were precisely tracked in identical twins.

The chain employs TRBV7-9 and TRBJ1-1, with the D gene not clear enough to name. Sequencing was performed on PBMCs. This sequence originates from a woman aged 18 to 35 in good health. CDR3 sequence: CASSASPNTEAFF. The DNA sequence is as follows: TGTGCCAGCAGCGCATCACCGAACACTGAAGCTTTCTTT.